This entry concerns a single TCR beta chain. What this receptor recognizes is not known. No qualities accompany the bases; no much larger clone lies one base away. This record belongs to a study of blood T cell repertoires in COVID-19 (dated by TCRdb to 2018 to 2020). With respect to the entire study: Samples from collaborators originated in the United States, Italy and Spain and spanned both the acute and convalescent phases of COVID-19. The material from the prospective study consisted of cDNA or gDNA derived from T cells, B-cell-depleted T cells, or PBMCs. Subjects who had been exposed to COVID-19, were actively infected with it, or had recovered from it provided the deeply sampled blood TCRbeta repertoires that made up the dataset. The repertoires were released in a freely available public database intended as a resource for research on the immune response to SARS-CoV-2. Samples came from the ongoing ImmuneRACE study (first 160 participants) plus 1,254 subjects from 6 global collaborators. Sample metadata almost always included a de-identified subject ID, COVID-19 status, age in years and sex. Where available, HLA class I and class II types were obtained from metadata supplied by the sample provider rather than from assay-based typing.

In the prospective study, participants were about 18 to 95 years old, resided in fewer than 25 geographic areas of the United States, and were enrolled through a virtual design. To assign participants to cohorts, the prospective study relied on clinical history that participants themselves reported in a screening survey and a study questionnaire. Recovered participants in ImmuneRACE Cohort 3 were defined by two consecutive negative NP/OP PCR tests, clearance by a healthcare professional, or resolution of symptoms. In the prospective study, whole blood, serum and a nasopharyngeal or oropharyngeal swab were collected from each participant by mobile phlebotomists. Prospective study participants could optionally give additional blood draws and questionnaires over an approximately 2-month period. Blood samples from the prospective study were shipped frozen or at room temperature prior to DNA extraction.

TCRbeta CDR3 regions were amplified from genomic DNA using the immunoSEQ Assay, a bias-controlled multiplex PCR. The paper's processing steps were these. Nucleated cell counts per sample were estimated from amplification of reference gene primers within the assay. To quantify the absolute abundance of each unique TCRbeta CDR3 rearrangement, sequence reads were collapsed and filtered. For each sample, productive Simpson clonality was calculated as the square root of Simpson's diversity index over productive rearrangements. In TCRdb, the immuneACCESS table is reduced to in-frame sequences with V and J assigned. These tables do not hold every clone; where another copy was compared, an unresolved V gene accounts for under half, and the others remain unexplained. V, J and clone size are those of that table, while D and trimming were read from the DNA. This sample lists almost 250,000 clones; 75% to 90% were detected once. The ten top clones hold roughly 4% of the sample.

The paper's findings and limits, for the study overall: The quantity of clinical and demographic metadata differed by source and by participant and was supplied without curation.

V lost 6 bases and J lost 3 bases; the stretch between them is 12 bases long. The CDR3 measures 14 amino acids from cysteine to phenylalanine. Of the read, only the CDR3 DNA is kept; its 42 bases are in frame from base 1. CDR1 and CDR2 are read off the germline V gene (reference sequence) as LNHDA and SQIVND. This TCR was sampled from a woman in her twenties or thirties who had recovered from COVID-19. The V gene is TRBV19 and the J gene is TRBJ1-5; possibly the D gene is TRBD1, per 5 matching bases. Sequencing was performed on PBMCs or T cells enriched from blood (not recorded which). The DNA is as follows: TGTGCCAGTAGGAGAGGCAGGGACAATCAGCCCCAGCATTTT. The resulting protein is CASRRGRDNQPQHF. The entire variable domain, with the stretches around the CDR3 drawn from the reference TRBV19 and TRBJ1-5 proteins, is DGGITQSPKYLFRKEGQNVTLSCEQNLNHDAMYWYRQDPGQGLRLIYYSQIVNDFQKGDIAEGYSVSREKKESFPLTVTSAQKNPTAFYLCASRRGRDNQPQHFGDGTRLSIL.